This T cell receptor (beta chain) appears in the sequencing data of a study of T-cell memory formation after mild COVID-19. Study at large: Largely, TCR clusters stayed within a single donor. Points from the study as a whole: A second wave expanding day 15 to 37 was CD4+-biased; contracting clones were balanced. There were some responding clones in pre-infection memory, which suggested that cross-reactive memory had joined.

Notes on this clonotype: Its antigen is unidentified.

The V gene's germline CDR1 is SQVTM and CDR2 ANQGSEA. V lost 1 base, J lost 5 bases, and 13 bases lay in between. The CDR3 totals 14 residues. TCRalpha and TCRbeta libraries used 5'RACE with constant-segment primers and UMIs. TCRdb processed the 5' RACE reads anew with MiXCR; each CDR3 protein has one entry. The table has 310,000 or so distinct CDR3 sequences, approximately 15% seen once. This chain joins TRBV29-1 and TRBJ2-3; D possibly matches TRBD1 or TRBD2 (5 bases each). Sequenced material: PBMCs or a T cell subset sorted from them (not recorded which). This receptor was identified in a man between 18 and 35 years old who had mild COVID-19 (a few samples of this study predate the infection). Cell type and time point are not known. The CDR3 reads CSVEGGAGGDTQYF. The CDR3 coding sequence is TGCAGCGTTGAAGGAGGGGCCGGCGGAGATACGCAGTATTTT.